Described below is a single T cell receptor beta chain sequence and its context. This specimen comes from a study of blood T cell repertoires in COVID-19. Study-level background: COVID-19 samples, acute and convalescent, were from the United States, Italy and Spain. Sample material is recorded as cDNA or gDNA derived from T cells, B-cell-depleted T cells, or PBMCs.

Study processing details: Amplification of reference gene primers provided the estimated nucleated cell counts. TCRdb's copy holds only in-frame clones and misses some; the assay was immunoSEQ multiplex PCR. V and J calls and clone size are given by that table; D and trimming were obtained from the DNA. The sample has approximately 76,000 clones; about 70% are singletons. The CDR3 contains 14 residues. J lost 13 bases, V lost 3 bases, and 14 bases had no gene match. Germline lookup yields CDR1 SGHRS and CDR2 YFSETQ. Source material: peripheral blood. This TCR derives from a woman in her 70s with acute or convalescent COVID-19. The chain uses TRBV5-1 and TRBJ1-2, with 8 positions matching TRBD1. CDR3 DNA sequence: TGCGCCAGCAGCTCTTCCGGGACAGGAGGCTCCCGCACCTTC. Translating it yields CASSSSGTGGSRTF.